Below, 29 T cell receptor beta chains from the same sample are listed, as sequenced in a study of blood T cell repertoires in COVID-19. TCRdb's copy holds only in-frame clones and misses some; the assay was immunoSEQ multiplex PCR. The sample consists of 150,000 to 200,000 clones, 85% to 90% of them appearing once. The source material was peripheral blood. These receptors came from a woman aged 25 to 39 with active or convalescent COVID-19.

The J gene is TRBJ1-3, the V gene TRBV9; 7 nucleotides match TRBD1. V was clipped by 4 bases and J by 4 bases; unmatched bases: 8. CDR3 length: 15 residues. Germline V gives CDR1 SGDLS, CDR2 YYNGEE. The CDR3, as DNA: TGTGCCAGCAGCTTAACAGGGGCCCTCGGAAACACCATATATTTT. Its translation: CASSLTGALGNTIYF.

This clone has more than one count but fewer than ten. The V and J genes are TRBV19 and TRBJ1-1, with 7 positions matching TRBD1. J gave up 0 bases and V 6 bases, and 4 bases lay outside the gene matches. This CDR3 is built from 14 residues. CDR1 is LNHDA and CDR2 is SQIVND in the germline V gene (reference sequence). In nucleotides, the CDR3 is TGTGCCAGTAGCGGGGACAGCATGAACACTGAAGCTTTCTTT. Translating it yields CASSGDSMNTEAFF.

As DNA, the CDR3 is TGTGCCACCACCGGGTCCGGGGCCAACGTCCTGACTTTC. Protein product: CATTGSGANVLTF. The chain carries TRBV5-8 and TRBJ2-6; D is unclear. Trimming removed 9 bases from V and 4 bases from J, with 11 bases in between. The CDR3 loop spans 13 amino acids. Germline loops: CDR1 SGHTS, CDR2 YDEGEE. Drawing the rest from reference TRBV5-8 and TRBJ2-6, the complete variable domain is EAGVTQSPTHLIKTRGQQATLRCSPISGHTSVYWYQQALGLGLQFLLWYDEGEERNRGNFPPRFSGRQFPNYSSELNVNALELEDSALYLCATTGSGANVLTFGAGSRLTVL.

This rearrangement joins TRBV21-1 to TRBJ2-7; TRBD2, the table's D call, was not compared with the DNA. TRBV21-1 is termed a pseudogene. This CDR3 has 16 residues. The CDR3 sequence: CASSKVRLDSSYEQYF. The CDR3 nucleotides are TGTGCCAGCAGCAAAGTTAGACTAGATAGTTCCTACGAGCAGTACTTC.

The chain links TRBV19 to TRBJ2-2; no firm D call. CDR1 is LNHDA, CDR2 SQIVND, per germline (reference sequence). V lost 5 bases, J lost 9 bases, and 10 bases lay in between. The CDR3 is 12 amino acids. The CDR3 DNA reads as TGTGCCAGTAGTGCCGAGCGTAGGGAGCTGTTTTTT. Translated, it gives CASSAERRELFF. The full variable domain, completed using reference TRBV19 and TRBJ2-2, is DGGITQSPKYLFRKEGQNVTLSCEQNLNHDAMYWYRQDPGQGLRLIYYSQIVNDFQKGDIAEGYSVSREKKESFPLTVTSAQKNPTAFYLCASSAERRELFFGEGSRLTVL.

The chain employs TRBV3-1 (or the pseudogene TRBV3-2) and TRBJ1-1; TRBD1 matches 9 bases. The V gene end was trimmed by 4 bases and the J gene end by 6 bases; junction bases not matched to a gene: 0. CDR3 size: 12 residues. The germline CDR1 and CDR2 sequences are LGHDT and YNNKEL (reference sequence). CDR3 residues: CASSRTGAEAFF. Here the CDR3 DNA reads TGTGCCAGCAGCCGGACAGGGGCTGAAGCTTTCTTT.

This chain connects TRBV2 to TRBJ2-1, with 7 nucleotides matching TRBD2. The length of the CDR3 is 23 residues. Trimming removed 4 bases from V and 1 base from J; junction bases left unmatched: 28. CDR1 and CDR2 from the germline V gene are SNHLY and FYNNEI. As DNA, the CDR3 is TGTGCCAGCAGTGGGTTGGGGAGCATCGCGGGAGAGGGTTCACGGGGGTCCTACAATGAGCAGTTCTTC. Translated: CASSGLGSIAGEGSRGSYNEQFF.

In this sample, this clone turned up a few times. The rearrangement links TRBV4-1 to TRBJ1-5; 9 bases match TRBD1. Germline V gene sequence: CDR1 MGHRA, CDR2 YSYEKL. J lost 4 bases, V lost 2 bases, and 3 bases had no gene match. This CDR3 is 15 amino acids long. CDR3 protein: CASSQRDRVNQPQHF. CDR3 nucleotide sequence: TGCGCCAGCAGCCAACGGGACAGGGTGAATCAGCCCCAGCATTTT.

V and J are TRBV12-3 or TRBV12-4 and TRBJ2-7, with D perhaps TRBD1 (5 bases). Trimming shortened V by 6 bases and J by 1 base, and 10 bases separated the two germline ends. The CDR3 totals 13 residues. CDR3: CASRPDSSYEQYF. The CDR3 bases are TGTGCCAGCAGACCAGACAGTTCCTACGAGCAGTACTTC.

A word on this clone: A read error may produce the germline difference seen at one junction end. This chain uses TRBV12-5 with TRBJ1-5; the D is unclear. Germline loops: CDR1 LGHNT, CDR2 FRNRAP. The CDR3 runs to 14 residues. Here the CDR3 DNA reads TGTGCTAGTGGTTTGGGCTCAGGCAACCAGCCCCAGCATTTT. Its translation: CASGLGSGNQPQHF.

CDR3 loop: CASRPGGRADEQYF. CDR3 nucleotide sequence: TGTGCCTCCCGCCCTGGCGGGAGGGCCGACGAGCAGTACTTC. The chain uses TRBV28 and TRBJ2-7; 9 positions agree with TRBD2. The CDR3 is made up of 14 amino acids. V lost 11 bases and J lost 5; bases outside the gene matches: 13. Germline CDR1 and CDR2: MDHEN and SYDVKM.

The V and J genes are TRBV2 and TRBJ2-2, with 10 bases matching TRBD1. There are 15 residues in the CDR3. The germline V gene has CDR1 SNHLY and CDR2 FYNNEI. Germline trimming cut 9 bases from V and 1 base from J; bases unmatched to any gene: 5. CDR3 residues: CARSGQGGNTGELFF. The CDR3 DNA follows: TGTGCCAGGAGCGGACAGGGGGGGAACACCGGGGAGCTGTTTTTT.

This chain joins TRBV5-1 and TRBJ2-7, with TRBD1 matching over 9 bases. V was pared by 6 bases and J by 6 bases, with 10 bases of the junction left unmatched. Germline V CDR1 and CDR2: SGHRS, YFSETQ. The CDR3 extends over 14 amino acids. The CDR3 nucleotides read TGCGCCAGCACGTACGGGACAGGGTATTCCGAGCAGTACTTC. Its protein product is CASTYGTGYSEQYF.

This clone showed up just a few times. The chain links TRBV19 to TRBJ1-1; D not resolved. The CDR3 covers 15 residues. Looked up from germline, CDR1 is LNHDA and CDR2 is SQIVND (reference sequence). Between the trimmed V and J ends, which lost 3 bases and 1 base, there was a span of 12 bases. The CDR3 region is CASSILRDQNTEAFF. Written as DNA, the CDR3 is TGTGCCAGTAGTATTTTGCGCGATCAGAACACTGAAGCTTTCTTT.

This clone was seen once. The chain employs TRBV4-1 and TRBJ2-3; TRBD1 agrees at 7 bases. Germline V lookup: CDR1 MGHRA, CDR2 YSYEKL. The CDR3 extends over 16 amino acids. V lost 0 bases, J lost 4 bases, and 7 bases stayed unmatched. This chain's CDR3 is CASSQDQGQIPDTQYF. The CDR3 DNA reads TGCGCCAGCAGCCAAGATCAGGGACAGATCCCAGATACGCAGTATTTT.

The gene calls are TRBV21-1 and TRBJ1-4; the table gives TRBD1 as D, unverified against the DNA. TRBV21-1 constitutes a pseudogene. CDR3 size: 14 residues. The CDR3 nucleotides are TGTGCCAGCGGACAGGGGGTTCAGTATGAAAAACTGTTTTTT. Amino acids: CASGQGVQYEKLFF.

Written as DNA, the CDR3 is TGTGCCAGCAGCCCCCCAGGGGGAAACACCGGGGAGCTGTTTTTT. It codes for CASSPPGGNTGELFF. The V gene is TRBV7-9, the J gene TRBJ2-2; the match to TRBD1 covers 7 bases. The germline V gene has CDR1 SEHNR and CDR2 FQNEAQ (reference sequence). Germline trimming cut 5 bases from V and 2 bases from J; bases unmatched to any gene: 5. The CDR3 runs 15 residues.

The chain recombines TRBV6-4 with TRBJ2-3; possibly TRBD1 for D (5 bases). Trimming cost V 4 bases and J 1 base, with 12 bases left between them. The CDR3 runs to 15 residues. Per germline, CDR1 MRHNA and CDR2 SNTAGT. The CDR3 nucleotides read TGTGCCAGCAGTGGATCAGGGTCAGGCACAGATACGCAGTATTTT. Protein product: CASSGSGSGTDTQYF.

The J gene is TRBJ1-2, the V gene TRBV2; 10 nucleotides match TRBD1. The germline CDR1 and CDR2 sequences are SNHLY and FYNNEI. The CDR3 is 15 amino acids. Trimming removed 1 base from V and 2 bases from J; junction bases left unmatched: 1. CDR3 nucleotide sequence: TGTGCCAGCAGTGAAGGGACAGGGGGGAACTATGGCTACACCTTC. Translation: CASSEGTGGNYGYTF.

This clone was counted a single time. The CDR3 DNA sequence: TGCGCCAGCAGTGAAGGTGACAGGGGACCGGAAGCTTTCTTT. Translated: CASSEGDRGPEAFF. The chain employs TRBV10-1 and TRBJ1-1, with 8 bases fitting TRBD1. V gave up 3 bases and J gave up 8 bases; unmatched junction bases: 8. Germline V gives CDR1 WNHNN, CDR2 SYGVQD (reference sequence). The CDR3 spans 14 residues.

In its sample, this clone was seen a few times. This CDR3 is also generated by other DNA sequences in the sample. The gene calls are TRBV5-1 and TRBJ2-7, with TRBD1 identical over 11 bases. Germline V gives CDR1 SGHRS, CDR2 YFSETQ. The CDR3 loop spans 15 amino acids. J lost 3 bases, V lost 1 base, and 3 bases had no gene match. The CDR3 sequence: CASSLTGTGGYEQYF. DNA for the CDR3: TGCGCCAGCAGCTTGACCGGGACAGGGGGCTACGAGCAGTACTTC. The entire variable domain, with the rest obtained from reference TRBV5-1 and TRBJ2-7, is as follows: KAGVTQTPRYLIKTRGQQVTLSCSPISGHRSVSWYQQTPGQGLQFLFEYFSETQRNKGNFPGRFSGRQFSNSRSEMNVSTLELGDSALYLCASSLTGTGGYEQYFGPGTRLTVT.

J is TRBJ2-1 and V is TRBV6-4; 8 bases match TRBD2. The CDR3 is 15 residues long. After removal of 4 bases from V and 4 bases from J, the junction contained 6 bases not matched to a gene. In germline, CDR1 is MRHNA, CDR2 SNTAGT. CDR3 in DNA: TGTGCCAGCAGTGTAAGCGGGAGCTCTTACAATGAGCAGTTCTTC. It is translated as CASSVSGSSYNEQFF.

The chain uses TRBV30 and TRBJ2-1; 8 bases agree with TRBD1. Germline CDR1 is GTSNPN and CDR2 is SVGIG (reference sequence). The CDR3 is 12 residues long. The V segment lost 5 bases and the J segment 15 bases; nucleotides outside the gene matches: 12. The CDR3 DNA follows: TGTGCCTGGGGGGACAGGCTCTCTTGGGCGTTCTTC. It encodes CAWGDRLSWAFF.

The V and J genes are TRBV5-1 and TRBJ2-3; D is perhaps TRBD1 (5 bases). With 0 bases removed from V and 0 bases from J, the gap between germline ends came to 11 bases. This CDR3 spans 16 amino acids. Per the germline V gene, CDR1 is SGHRS and CDR2 is YFSETQ. CDR3 loop: CASSLAQVRSTDTQYF. The CDR3 DNA is TGCGCCAGCAGCTTGGCACAGGTGCGGAGCACAGATACGCAGTATTTT.

There are a few counts of this clone. The V gene is TRBV7-9, the J gene TRBJ1-2, with a weak D call TRBD1 (5 bases). V lost 3 bases to trimming and J lost 4 bases, with 6 bases between them. Germline V gene sequence: CDR1 SEHNR, CDR2 FQNEAQ (reference sequence). CDR3 size: 12 residues. The CDR3 DNA follows: TGTGCCAGCAGCTTGACAGCCTATGGCTACACCTTC. This codes for CASSLTAYGYTF.

The chain couples TRBV19 to TRBJ2-5; 8 bases fit TRBD1. Germline CDR1 reads LNHDA; CDR2 reads SQIVND (reference sequence). The CDR3 spans 15 residues. The trim removed 4 bases at V and 2 bases at J, leaving 6 bases unmatched. CDR3 in DNA: TGTGCCAGTAGTACCCCCCGGACAGGGCAAGAGACCCAGTACTTC. It is translated as CASSTPRTGQETQYF.

This clone has just one count. This chain uses TRBV7-8 with TRBJ1-2; D gene unclear. This CDR3 is 13 amino acids long. The V gene's germline CDR1 is SGHVS and CDR2 FQNEAQ. Trimming removed 3 bases from V and 5 bases from J, with 10 bases in between. The CDR3 region has the DNA TGTGCCAGCAGCTTGGAGGTCGGATATGGCTACACCTTC. Translation gives CASSLEVGYGYTF.

V usage is TRBV5-1 and J usage is TRBJ2-5; 8 nucleotides agree with TRBD2. Trimming removed 2 bases from V and 3 bases from J; junction bases left unmatched: 6. Per germline, CDR1 SGHRS and CDR2 YFSETQ. The CDR3 runs to 15 residues. As DNA, the CDR3 is TGCGCCAGCAGCTTTACTAGCGGTCTAAAAGAGACCCAGTACTTC. It encodes CASSFTSGLKETQYF. Drawing the rest from reference TRBV5-1 and TRBJ2-5, the complete variable domain is KAGVTQTPRYLIKTRGQQVTLSCSPISGHRSVSWYQQTPGQGLQFLFEYFSETQRNKGNFPGRFSGRQFSNSRSEMNVSTLELGDSALYLCASSFTSGLKETQYFGPGTRLLVL.

This chain links TRBV15 with TRBJ2-1; the match to TRBD2 covers 12 bases. This CDR3 spans 16 amino acids. The germline V gene has CDR1 LNHNV and CDR2 YYDKDF (reference sequence). Losses at the gene ends were 4 bases for V and 4 bases for J; bases not matched to a gene: 5. In DNA, the CDR3 is TGTGCCACCAGCACCAGTACTAGCGGGGGGTACAATGAGCAGTTCTTC. Residues: CATSTSTSGGYNEQFF.